Listed below are T cell receptor beta chains from one sample, sequenced in a study of T cell responses to AZD1222 COVID-19 vaccine. TCRdb's copy holds only in-frame clones and misses some; the assay was immunoSEQ multiplex PCR. Among about 140,000 clones listed, roughly 92% were seen once. Specimen: peripheral blood, collected on day 0 of AZD1222 vaccination. These receptors originate from an adult in good health. The CDR3 runs from the conserved cysteine through the conserved F or W. Each record gives: J gene, clone size, V gene, D gene, CDR3 DNA, CDR3 protein. The D gene is left open where the match is weak. The size entry is marked missing in some rows and otherwise reads once, few, many or a size class.

>TRBJ1-3|NA|TRBV5-1|NA
TGCGCCAGCAGCTTGGCAGTTGGCTCTGGAAACACCATATATTTT
CASSLAVGSGNTIYF
>TRBJ1-5|NA|TRBV7-2|TRBD1
TGTGCCAGCAGCTTGTACGACAGGGCCAAGCATTTT
CASSLYDRAKHF
>TRBJ1-2|once|TRBV12-3/TRBV12-4|NA
TGTGCCAGCAGTTTGACAAGCGGTGGCTACACCTTC
CASSLTSGGYTF
>TRBJ2-1|NA|TRBV7-2|NA
TGTGCCAGCAGACAAATCTTGAGGGCCGGGACCTACAATGAGCAGTTCTTC
CASRQILRAGTYNEQFF
>TRBJ2-2|NA|TRBV13|NA
TGTGCCAGCAGCTCGTCCCCCCCCCGTGTCGGGGAGCTGTTTTTT
CASSSSPPRVGELFF
>TRBJ2-7|NA|TRBV29-1|TRBD2
TGCAGCGTTGAAGGGACTAGCGGCACCTACGAGCAGTACTTC
CSVEGTSGTYEQYF
>TRBJ1-3|few|TRBV6-5|TRBD1
TGTGCCAGCAGACATCCGGGACAGGAGAGAAACACCATATATTTT
CASRHPGQERNTIYF
>TRBJ2-3|once|TRBV11-1|NA
TGTGCCAGCAGTCGGGGGCTGGGGAATACGCAGTATTTT
CASSRGLGNTQYF
>TRBJ2-3|NA|TRBV27|NA
TGTGCCAGCAGTTTATCGTCGGGGAGAGATACGCAGTATTTT
CASSLSSGRDTQYF
>TRBJ2-7|NA|TRBV5-1|NA
TGCGCCAGCAGCTTGAATGGGATCCTAACTGGCTCCTACGAGCAGTACTTC
CASSLNGILTGSYEQYF
>TRBJ2-2|NA|TRBV3-1/TRBV3-2|TRBD1
TGTGCCAGCAGCCAAATACATCCGGGACAGGGTACTCTTACCGGGGAGCTGTTTTTT
CASSQIHPGQGTLTGELFF
>TRBJ1-2|NA|TRBV5-6|NA
TGTGCCAGCAGCTTCGACACGGTTTCGGGTGGCTACACCTTC
CASSFDTVSGGYTF
>TRBJ2-1|NA|TRBV27|TRBD1
TGTGCCAGCAGTGCCAACAGGGGAAGGGGCAATGAGCAGTTCTTC
CASSANRGRGNEQFF
>TRBJ2-3|NA|TRBV5-1|TRBD1
TGCGCCAGCAGCTTCGGGACAGCCTCAGGGGATACGCAGTATTTT
CASSFGTASGDTQYF
>TRBJ2-1|NA|TRBV3-1/TRBV3-2|TRBD2
TGTGCCAGCAGCCGTAATAGCGGGAGATCCTACAATGAGCAGTTCTTC
CASSRNSGRSYNEQFF
>TRBJ1-1|NA|TRBV6-5|NA
TGTGCCAGCAGTTACTCGCATAGGAACACTGAAGCTTTCTTT
CASSYSHRNTEAFF
>TRBJ1-3|few|TRBV5-1|TRBD1
TGCGCCAGCAGCTTGGAGCCAGGGGGCTACTCTGGAAACACCATATATTTT
CASSLEPGGYSGNTIYF
>TRBJ1-1|NA|TRBV9|NA
TGTGCCAGCAGCGGGGGGGACACTGAAGCTTTCTTT
CASSGGDTEAFF
>TRBJ1-1|NA|TRBV10-3|NA
TGTGCCATCAGAGTTCTAGGAGGCGAAGAAACTGAAGCTTTCTTT
CAIRVLGGEETEAFF
>TRBJ2-3|once|TRBV27|NA
TGTGCCAGCAGACAGGGAGCGGGCCTTAGCACAGATACGCAGTATTTT
CASRQGAGLSTDTQYF
>TRBJ1-1|NA|TRBV10-3|NA
TGTGCCATCGAAGACACCCTGAACACTGAAGCTTTCTTT
CAIEDTLNTEAFF
>TRBJ2-7|NA|TRBV6-5|TRBD1
TGTGCCAGCAGCGCAGACAGGGTTGGCCCCTACGAGCAGTACTTC
CASSADRVGPYEQYF
>TRBJ1-4|NA|TRBV21-1|NA
TGTGCCAGCAGCAAAGTGGCGATGAGAGGCGCAGGGGGCGCAAACGAAAAACTGTTTTTT
CASSKVAMRGAGGANEKLFF
>TRBJ1-6|once|TRBV6-5|NA
TGTGCCAGCAGTTACTCGATAGTTAGCCGTAATTCACCCCTCCACTTT
CASSYSIVSRNSPLHF
>TRBJ2-1|once|TRBV5-4|NA
TGTGCCAGCAGCCCTCCACCTCAACGATCGACCTCCTACAATGAGCAGTTCTTC
CASSPPPQRSTSYNEQFF
>TRBJ1-6|NA|TRBV10-1|NA
TGCGCCACCCCTTCCGAGGATTCACCCCTCCACTTT
CATPSEDSPLHF
>TRBJ1-1|NA|TRBV12-3/TRBV12-4|NA
TGTGCCAGCAGTTTATCAGGAGGAGCTTTCTTT
CASSLSGGAFF
>TRBJ2-3|NA|TRBV4-2|TRBD2
TGTGCCAGCAGCCAAGTATTGGGTGCGGGAGGTCTGACAGATACGCAGTATTTT
CASSQVLGAGGLTDTQYF
>TRBJ2-3|few|TRBV24-1|NA
TGTGCCACCAGTGGAAGGAGTAATAGCACAGATACGCAGTATTTT
CATSGRSNSTDTQYF
>TRBJ2-1|NA|TRBV9|NA
TGTGCCAGCAGCGGACGGGGGGCCCATACCTACAATGAGCAGTTCTTC
CASSGRGAHTYNEQFF
>TRBJ2-2|NA|TRBV5-5|NA
TGTGCCAGCAGCTTGGAACCGACCTGGGACGGGGAGCTGTTTTTT
CASSLEPTWDGELFF
>TRBJ2-7|NA|TRBV18|NA
TGTGCCAGCAACGATATGGGGGCCTACGAGCAGTACTTC
CASNDMGAYEQYF
>TRBJ2-3|once|TRBV5-1|NA
TGCGCCAGCAGCATCGGACGGGATCCAGATACGCAGTATTTT
CASSIGRDPDTQYF
>TRBJ1-4|NA|TRBV28|TRBD1
TGTGCCAGCAGTAACGACAGGGGAAGGGAGAAACTGTTTTTT
CASSNDRGREKLFF
>TRBJ1-5|NA|TRBV28|TRBD1
TGTGCCAGCAGTTTTTGGCAGGGGGCTAGCAATCAGCCCCAGCATTTT
CASSFWQGASNQPQHF
>TRBJ2-3|once|TRBV7-2|NA
TGTGCCAGCAGCTTAGCGAAGCTAGCGCCCACAGATACGCAGTATTTT
CASSLAKLAPTDTQYF
>TRBJ2-1|NA|TRBV5-6|TRBD1
TGTGCCAGCACCACAGGGGTCTACAATGAGCAGTTCTTC
CASTTGVYNEQFF
>TRBJ1-4|NA|TRBV6-1|NA
TGTGCCAGCAGTGAGAGGGAAGGGGAAAAACTGTTTTTT
CASSEREGEKLFF
>TRBJ1-1|NA|TRBV7-2|NA
TGTGCCAGCAGCTTAATCCACGGGATGAACACTGAAGCTTTCTTT
CASSLIHGMNTEAFF
>TRBJ1-3|NA|TRBV9|NA
TGTGCCAGCAGCGGCGACAGTGTCCGGGGGACTGGAAACACCATATATTTT
CASSGDSVRGTGNTIYF
>TRBJ2-7|NA|TRBV19|NA
TGTGCCACCCGTGGGAGCTACGAGCAGTACTTC
CATRGSYEQYF
>TRBJ2-4|NA|TRBV11-2|TRBD2
TGTGCCAGCAGCTTAGGCGGGGGGGTAAGAAACATTCAGTACTTC
CASSLGGGVRNIQYF
>TRBJ2-7|NA|TRBV28|NA
TGTGCCAGCAGAAACTTCCGGGACGCCTGGTACGAGCAGTACTTC
CASRNFRDAWYEQYF
>TRBJ2-1|NA|TRBV27|NA
TGTGCCAGCAGTTTCGAGGTAACGAATGAGCAGTTCTTC
CASSFEVTNEQFF
>TRBJ1-2|NA|TRBV29-1|NA
TGCAGCGTTAGGGGAACTTCCGCTGGAGGCTACACCTTC
CSVRGTSAGGYTF
>TRBJ1-2|NA|TRBV5-1|NA
TGCGCCAGCAGCTTCGGGGAGTCATATGGCTACACCTTC
CASSFGESYGYTF
>TRBJ2-1|NA|TRBV6-4|TRBD2
TGTGCCAGCAGTGAACTAGCGGGGGGGAATGAGCAGTTCTTC
CASSELAGGNEQFF
>TRBJ2-7|NA|TRBV18|TRBD1
TGTGCCAGCTCACCAGCTTACAGGGGGTCCTACGAGCAGTACTTC
CASSPAYRGSYEQYF
>TRBJ1-5|NA|TRBV12-3/TRBV12-4|NA
TGTGCCAGCAGTTTGGGGCACCAGCCCCAGCATTTT
CASSLGHQPQHF
>TRBJ2-2|NA|TRBV24-1|NA
TGTGCCACCAGTGATTCAACCACAGACGCGAACACCGGGGAGCTGTTTTTT
CATSDSTTDANTGELFF
>TRBJ2-7|NA|TRBV5-8|TRBD2
TGTGCCAGCAGTTCGCGGGAGCTACCCTACGAGCAGTACTTC
CASSSRELPYEQYF
>TRBJ2-1|once|TRBV9|TRBD1
TGTGCCAGCAGCCCAGCCAGGGATTCAGGGGGCTACAATGAGCAGTTCTTC
CASSPARDSGGYNEQFF
>TRBJ1-2|NA|TRBV27|TRBD1
TGTGCCAGCAGCAACAGGGGAAGCTATGGCTACACCTTC
CASSNRGSYGYTF
>TRBJ1-5|NA|TRBV11-3|TRBD1
TGTGCCAGCAGCCAAGGACAGGGGAAGGAATTGAATCAGCCCCAGCATTTT
CASSQGQGKELNQPQHF
>TRBJ2-7|NA|TRBV7-9|TRBD2
TGTGCCAGCGGCCTAGCGGCCTCCTACGAGCAGTACTTC
CASGLAASYEQYF
>TRBJ2-4|NA|TRBV27|NA
TGTGCCAGCAAGAAGATAGCCAAAAACATTCAGTACTTC
CASKKIAKNIQYF
>TRBJ1-2|NA|TRBV18|TRBD1
TGTGCCAGCTCCCCGCGACAGGGGGAAGGCTACACCTTC
CASSPRQGEGYTF
>TRBJ1-2|few|TRBV4-2|TRBD1
TGTGCCAGCAGCCCAGGACAGGGTGAGAGCTATGGCTACACCTTC
CASSPGQGESYGYTF
>TRBJ2-1|NA|TRBV5-1|TRBD2
TGCGCCAGCAGCTCCCGCCCTCACACTAGCGGGGCCTACAATGAGCAGTTCTTC
CASSSRPHTSGAYNEQFF